These T cell receptor beta chains were read from a single sample in a study of naive and memory T cell subsets. TCRdb re-analysed the UMI-ligation and nested PCR reads in MiXCR, keeping a single row per CDR3 protein. The sample yields roughly 80,000 distinct CDR3 sequences, 9% to 9.5% seen once. Input material: naive CD8+ T cells from blood. All receptors come from a human donor in good health. Both conserved end residues are part of each CDR3. Each record gives: clone size, D gene, V gene, J gene, CDR3 DNA, CDR3 protein. A D gene is named only where the DNA matches it firmly. For some rows the clone size is stated as once, few or many, or as a class when expanded; others skip it.

>-|TRBD1|TRBV27|TRBJ2-2
TGTGCCAGCAGTTCACAGGACAGGTTGAACACCGGGGAGCTGTTTTTT
CASSSQDRLNTGELFF
>many|-|TRBV9|TRBJ2-7
TGTGCCAGCAGCGTAGAGAGTCACTCCTACGAGCAGTACTTC
CASSVESHSYEQYF
>many|TRBD1|TRBV29-1|TRBJ2-5
TGCAGCGTTGACGACAGGGCGGCAAGAGAGACCCAGTACTTC
CSVDDRAARETQYF
>many|-|TRBV15|TRBJ2-5
TGTGCCACCAGCAGTCCCGGGACAACCACCCCAAAGACCCAGTACTTC
CATSSPGTTTPKTQYF
>-|-|TRBV7-2|TRBJ2-2
TGTGCCAGCAGCTTAGCCGCTAGAACCGGGGAGCTGTTTTTT
CASSLAARTGELFF
>few|TRBD1|TRBV7-9|TRBJ2-7
TGTGCCAGCAGTGCGAGACCGGGACAGGGGTACGAGCAGTACTTC
CASSARPGQGYEQYF
>many|-|TRBV10-3|TRBJ2-3
TGTGCCATTTCTCCTAGCGGCACAGATACGCAGTATTTT
CAISPSGTDTQYF
>-|TRBD1|TRBV2|TRBJ2-6
TGTGCCAGCAGGTCCGGGACAGGGGGCTCTGGGGCCAACGTCCTGACTTTC
CASRSGTGGSGANVLTF
>many|-|TRBV12-5|TRBJ2-1
TGTGCTAGTGGTTTTGGTGAGCAGTTCTTC
CASGFGEQFF
>few|TRBD2|TRBV3-1|TRBJ2-3
TGTGCCAGCAGCCAAGAGCTAGCGGGAGCGGGAGATACGCAGTATTTT
CASSQELAGAGDTQYF
>many|TRBD2|TRBV7-9|TRBJ2-5
TGTGCCAGCAGCAGGGACTACCTACAAGAGACCCAGTACTTC
CASSRDYLQETQYF
>many|-|TRBV6-6|TRBJ2-7
TGTGCCAGCAGCGAATCGGGGGACGCCTACGAGCAGTACTTC
CASSESGDAYEQYF
>many|TRBD2|TRBV28|TRBJ2-2
TGTGCCAGCACCTTGGGACTAGCAGGCGGGGAGCTGTTTTTT
CASTLGLAGGELFF
>-|-|TRBV11-2|TRBJ2-3
TGTGCCAGCAGCTTAGATTACAGGGCGTCTCGAAATACGCAGTATTTT
CASSLDYRASRNTQYF
>-|-|TRBV29-1|TRBJ1-2
TGCAGCGTTGAACCTAGGGAGAGCGCTAACTATGGCTACACCTTC
CSVEPRESANYGYTF
>many|-|TRBV18|TRBJ2-3
TGTGCCAGCTCATTTAAAGGACTCTACACAGATACGCAGTATTTT
CASSFKGLYTDTQYF
>few|-|TRBV6-1|TRBJ2-7
TGTGCCAGCAGTGAAGCGGGGCTCCTGAGCTCCTACGAGCAGTACTTC
CASSEAGLLSSYEQYF
>many|-|TRBV29-1|TRBJ2-1
TGCAGTTCGACCGGGACATCAATTTACAATGAGCAGTTCTTC
CSSTGTSIYNEQFF
>-|-|TRBV21-1|TRBJ1-6
TGTGCCAGCAGCACAGGGAGGGACACTGAGAGCTCCTATAATTCACCCCTCCACTTT
CASSTGRDTESSYNSPLHF
>-|TRBD2|TRBV11-2|TRBJ2-7
TGTGCCAGCTTAGGGAATAGCGGGGCCCTGGAGCAGTACTTC
CASLGNSGALEQYF
>-|-|TRBV7-6|TRBJ1-4
TGTGCCAGCAGCACCGGGACCGAGACAACTAATGAAAAACTGTTTTTT
CASSTGTETTNEKLFF
>many|-|TRBV11-3|TRBJ2-3
TGTGCCAGCAGCGCGACGGGAACTGGGCAGTATTTT
CASSATGTGQYF
>-|-|TRBV29-1|TRBJ2-1
TGCAGCGTTGAAGGGGGCGTGCGGGACGACGAATACAATGAGCAGTTCTTC
CSVEGGVRDDEYNEQFF
>many|-|TRBV9|TRBJ1-5
TGTGCCAGCAGCCCCCGGGACTCCAATCAGCCCCAGCATTTT
CASSPRDSNQPQHF
>-|TRBD1|TRBV6-6|TRBJ1-5
TGTGCCAGCAGTCCGGACAGGGAGAATCAGCCCCAGCATTTT
CASSPDRENQPQHF
>few|-|TRBV6-5|TRBJ2-7
TGTGCCAGCAGTACATTCTCGGGACTCCTCGACGAGCAGTACTTC
CASSTFSGLLDEQYF
>many|-|TRBV24-1|TRBJ2-1
TGTGCCACCGAGGACAACAACAATGAGCAGTTCTTC
CATEDNNNEQFF
>-|TRBD1|TRBV6-6|TRBJ1-2
TGTGCCAGCAGTCTGGACAGGGGCGTTAGCTATGGCTACACCTTC
CASSLDRGVSYGYTF
>many|-|TRBV6-4|TRBJ2-7
TGTGCCAGCAGTGCACTCTCCCTCCGGGGTAGGGGGTACGAGCAGTACTTC
CASSALSLRGRGYEQYF
>many|-|TRBV10-2|TRBJ2-7
TGCGCCGCTACGACTAGTCCGGGGTACGAGCAGTACTTC
CAATTSPGYEQYF
>-|TRBD2|TRBV9|TRBJ2-1
TGTGCCAGCAGCGCGCCTAGCGGCTTCGCCTACAATGAGCAGTTCTTC
CASSAPSGFAYNEQFF
>-|-|TRBV20-1|TRBJ1-2
TGCAGTGCTAGGACCGAACGGCGTCCAGCTAACTATGGCTACACCTTC
CSARTERRPANYGYTF
>few|-|TRBV2|TRBJ2-1
TGTGCCAGCAGTGTAGGAGCCCGTCAAAGCTCCTACAATGAGCAGTTCTTC
CASSVGARQSSYNEQFF
>many|TRBD1|TRBV15|TRBJ1-1
TGTGCCACCAGCAGAACAGGGGTGGGCACTGAAGCTTTCTTT
CATSRTGVGTEAFF
>few|-|TRBV3-1|TRBJ1-1
TGTGCCAGCAGCCAGGAGTCCAGGGGCACTTTCTTT
CASSQESRGTFF
>-|-|TRBV2|TRBJ2-5
TGTGCCAGCCTCAAGCGGGCGCAAGAGACCCAGTACTTC
CASLKRAQETQYF
>-|-|TRBV7-9|TRBJ1-4
TGTGCCAGCAGCTTAGACAGTGGTGAAAAACTGTTTTTT
CASSLDSGEKLFF
>many|TRBD1|TRBV29-1|TRBJ2-7
TGCAGCGTTGAACAGGGGGAAGGAGAGCAGTACTTC
CSVEQGEGEQYF
>few|-|TRBV7-2|TRBJ2-7
TGTGCCAGCAGCTTAATTCCTTACGAGCAGTACTTC
CASSLIPYEQYF
>many|-|TRBV19|TRBJ2-7
TGTGCCAGTCTGGCGCGGGCAGTGGATTCCTACGAGCAGTACTTC
CASLARAVDSYEQYF
>few|-|TRBV4-3|TRBJ1-2
TGCGCCAGCAGCCAAGATGGGATGGGGCAGGCCAACTATGGCTACACCTTC
CASSQDGMGQANYGYTF
>many|TRBD1|TRBV29-1|TRBJ1-4
TGCAGCGTGGGTAGACAGGGAACTAATGAAAAACTGTTTTTT
CSVGRQGTNEKLFF
>few|-|TRBV21-1|TRBJ2-3
TGTGCCAGCAGCTCTTTTAGCGGGAGGGACGGTGGTACGCAGTATTTT
CASSSFSGRDGGTQYF
>many|-|TRBV4-2|TRBJ1-5
TGTGCCAGCAGCCAAGAGGATAGCAATCAGCCCCAGCATTTT
CASSQEDSNQPQHF
>few|-|TRBV28|TRBJ1-1
TGTGCCAGCAGTTTTGCGGAGGACACTGAAGCTTTCTTT
CASSFAEDTEAFF
>-|-|TRBV25-1|TRBJ2-3
TGTGCCAGCAGTGAGTCAAGGACAGATACGCAGTATTTT
CASSESRTDTQYF
>many|-|TRBV29-1|TRBJ1-1
TGCAGCGCCGTAAGCAGGGATTACACTGAAGCTTTCTTT
CSAVSRDYTEAFF